The source of this T cell receptor beta chain is a study of blood T cells in healthy people across ages. Study observations and caveats: There was no known CMV status for donors, so expanded clonotype changes were possibly confounded. Naive T cell percentage by flow cytometry tracked strongly with beta diversity.

V was trimmed by 7 bases and J by 2 bases, leaving 21 bases between them. There are 16 residues in the CDR3. Whenever a sample was processed, at least 6 million PBMCs were isolated. PCR was performed a second time for roughly 7 to 12 cycles using a sample-barcoded 5' primer and a J-beta primer mix. Every cDNA molecule bore a tag from a template-switch adaptor containing 12 random nucleotides. Using its own MiXCR run on the 5' RACE reads, TCRdb lists one record per CDR3 protein. The sample has roughly 1.9 million distinct CDR3 sequences, roughly 43% seen once. This clonotype was counted between two and nine times. Antigen: not known.

V is TRBV12-3 or TRBV12-4 and J is TRBJ2-7; D perhaps matches TRBD2 (6 bases). Sample: blood. The clonotype originates from a human donor in good health. The CDR3: CASTNDETSTTYEQYF. The DNA for the CDR3 is TGTGCCAGCACTAACGACGAGACTAGTACAACCTACGAGCAGTACTTC.